These 27 T cell receptor beta chains came from one sample sequenced in a study of T cells in Graves' hyperthyroidism and ophthalmopathy. TCR beta CDR3 region amplification was performed from RNA transcripts. When the TCR CDR3 underwent first-round RT-PCR, the HTBI primer set was used. TCRdb passed the multiplex PCR reads through MiXCR, listing each CDR3 protein once. The sample gives about 400,000 distinct CDR3 sequences, approximately 15% of which show up once; 5.3% is in the top ten. Sequenced input: blood. The receptors were gathered from a woman between 18 and 29 years old with Graves' hyperthyroidism.

The chain has TRBV6-1 and TRBJ1-2; possible D gene TRBD1, 6 bases. V shed 7 bases and J shed 2 bases, with 20 bases lying between them. Germline V gene data show CDR1 as MNHNS and CDR2 as SASEGT. This CDR3 comprises 16 residues. The CDR3 DNA reads TGTGCCAGCAAAGCCTTGACAGGATCGAGAAACTATGGCTACACCTTC. It yields the protein CASKALTGSRNYGYTF.

This clonotype was observed many times. The rearrangement links TRBV30 to TRBJ1-2, with TRBD1 as a possible D gene (6 bases). Deletions cut 5 bases from V and 3 bases from J, with 10 bases between. The CDR3 totals 12 residues. Germline CDR1 reads GTSNPN; CDR2 reads SVGIG (reference sequence). The CDR3 region has the DNA TGTGCCTGGCGACAGGTCGACTATGGCTACACCTTC. It yields the protein CAWRQVDYGYTF.

This clonotype was picked up a small number of times. This rearrangement joins TRBV2 to TRBJ1-5; D not certain. Germline V CDR1 and CDR2: SNHLY, FYNNEI. The CDR3 extends over 12 amino acids. V dropped 4 bases and J dropped 4 bases, with 5 bases sitting between them. The CDR3 nucleotides are TGTGCCAGCAGTGGCCTAAATCAGCCCCAGCATTTT. Its protein is CASSGLNQPQHF.

In its sample, this clonotype was seen a few times. V is TRBV18 and J is TRBJ1-1; TRBD1 matches 9 bases. This CDR3 spans 16 amino acids. V dropped 3 bases and J dropped 4; count of bases not matched to a gene: 9. Per the germline V gene, CDR1 is KGHSH and CDR2 is LQKENI. For the CDR3, the DNA is TGTGCCAGCTCACCGTCACAGGGGGCGCGGGGCACTGAAGCTTTCTTT. Residues: CASSPSQGARGTEAFF.

This clonotype was picked up many times. The rearrangement joins TRBV7-6 to TRBJ1-1; D not certain. CDR1 SGHVS and CDR2 FNYEAQ come from the germline V gene. The length of the CDR3 is 13 residues. V lost 1 base, J lost 5 bases, and 8 bases lay in between. CDR3 region: CASSLGTVTEAFF. DNA of the CDR3: TGTGCCAGCAGCTTAGGTACCGTGACTGAAGCTTTCTTT.

V usage is TRBV29-1 and J usage is TRBJ1-1, with D perhaps TRBD1 (5 bases). With 7 bases removed from V and 3 bases from J, the gap between germline ends came to 12 bases. The CDR3 covers 12 residues. The germline gives CDR1 SQVTM, CDR2 ANQGSEA. CDR3 nucleotides: TGCAGCGCGACTCGGGGGGACACTGAAGCTTTCTTT. As protein: CSATRGDTEAFF.

In this sample, this clonotype turned up many times. The chain joins TRBV28 to TRBJ2-2, with TRBD2 matching 9 bases. Looked up from germline, CDR1 is MDHEN and CDR2 is SYDVKM. Germline trimming cut 2 bases from V and 5 bases from J; bases unmatched to any gene: 3. This CDR3 contains 15 residues. CDR3: CASSLRLAVTGELFF. The CDR3 nucleotides are TGTGCCAGCAGTTTACGACTAGCGGTTACCGGGGAGCTGTTTTTT.

The sample holds many counts of this clonotype. The gene calls are TRBV28 and TRBJ1-1; the D gene is possibly TRBD1 (5 bases). Trimming left V 1 base short and J 7 bases short, with 13 bases between. Germline V CDR1 and CDR2: MDHEN, SYDVKM. The CDR3 spans 14 residues. In nucleotides, the CDR3 is TGTGCCAGCAGTTTATACGGGACGGTAAATGAAGCTTTCTTT. Translating gives CASSLYGTVNEAFF. Complete variable domain (other parts from reference TRBV28 and TRBJ1-1): DVKVTQSSRYLVKRTGEKVFLECVQDMDHENMFWYRQDPGLGLRLIYFSYDVKMKEKGDIPEGYSVSREKKERFSLILESASTNQTSMYLCASSLYGTVNEAFFGQGTRLTVV.

This clonotype occurred a few times. The gene calls are TRBV5-6 and TRBJ2-7; D is perhaps TRBD2 (5 bases). Looked up from germline, CDR1 is SGHDT and CDR2 is YYEEEE. This CDR3 is built from 15 residues. The germline V and J ends were trimmed by 3 bases and 0 bases, with 13 bases remaining between them. The CDR3 reads CASSSTGIGSYEQYF. Here the CDR3 DNA reads TGTGCCAGCAGCTCGACCGGGATTGGCTCCTACGAGCAGTACTTC.

This clonotype was seen a handful of times. The rearrangement joins TRBV9 to TRBJ1-5; D is perhaps TRBD1 (5 bases). The germline V gene encodes CDR1 SGDLS and CDR2 YYNGEE. Trimming cost V 0 bases and J 5 bases, with 12 bases left between them. This CDR3 is built from 15 residues. CDR3 amino acids: CASSVGGESDQPQHF. Here the CDR3 DNA reads TGTGCCAGCAGCGTAGGGGGGGAGAGCGATCAGCCCCAGCATTTT.

This clonotype was counted many times. V and J are TRBV12-3 or TRBV12-4 and TRBJ1-1; a weak D match, TRBD1 (5 bases). CDR3 length: 14 residues. The V end was cut by 3 bases, the J end by 0 bases, with 8 bases between. In nucleotides, the CDR3 is TGTGCCAGCAGTTTCCCAGGGATGAACACTGAAGCTTTCTTT. It codes for CASSFPGMNTEAFF.

This clonotype appeared a few times. The chain combines TRBV7-2 with TRBJ2-3, with TRBD1 matching 7 bases. Germline-derived CDR1 and CDR2 are SGHTA and FQGNSA. The CDR3 has 16 amino acids. J was trimmed by 0 bases and V by 0 bases; bases with no gene match: 3. DNA of the CDR3: TGTGCCAGCAGCTTAGCGACAGGGCTTAGCACAGATACGCAGTATTTT. This codes for CASSLATGLSTDTQYF.

This clonotype was seen only a few times. J is TRBJ2-3 and V is TRBV6-1, with 14 positions matching TRBD2. CDR1 is MNHNS and CDR2 is SASEGT in the germline V gene. V dropped 0 bases and J dropped 0; count of bases not matched to a gene: 2. The CDR3 contains 18 residues. Here the CDR3 DNA reads TGTGCCAGCAGTGAAGCGCGACTAGCGGGAGGGAGCACAGATACGCAGTATTTT. This gives the protein CASSEARLAGGSTDTQYF.

This sequence joins TRBV29-1 and TRBJ2-3; 7 bases agree with TRBD2. Germline CDR1 is SQVTM and CDR2 is ANQGSEA. The CDR3 is 13 amino acids. V lost 5 bases and J lost 2; bases outside the gene matches: 4. The CDR3 region has the DNA TGCAGCGTTCGGGGGAGGGTCACAGATACGCAGTATTTT. Its translation is CSVRGRVTDTQYF.

This clonotype was seen many times. This chain connects TRBV9 to TRBJ1-1; D gene unclear. The V gene lost 3 bases and the J gene lost 0 bases, with 12 bases spanning the gap. The CDR3 is 15 residues long. Germline V lookup: CDR1 SGDLS, CDR2 YYNGEE. This CDR3 reads CASSELSGMNTEAFF. DNA of the CDR3: TGTGCCAGCAGCGAATTATCGGGGATGAACACTGAAGCTTTCTTT.

In this sample, this clonotype turned up a few times. The CDR3 spells CASKPDRGAGNEQFF. DNA of the CDR3: TGTGCCAGCAAACCCGACAGGGGGGCAGGCAATGAGCAGTTCTTC. The gene calls are TRBV27 and TRBJ2-1; 9 bases agree with TRBD1. The ends lost 7 bases at V and 6 bases at J; junction bases unmatched: 10. This CDR3 spans 15 amino acids. Germline-derived CDR1 and CDR2 are MNHEY and SMNVEV (reference sequence).

This clonotype was recorded at least ten times. The V call is TRBV12-3 or TRBV12-4, the J call TRBJ1-4, with TRBD1 identical over 9 bases. The CDR3 totals 14 residues. The J segment lost 7 bases and the V segment lost 6 bases, leaving 6 bases of the junction unmatched. The chain's CDR3 is CASSPGTGSEKLFF. The CDR3 bases are TGTGCCAGCAGCCCCGGGACAGGGAGTGAAAAACTGTTTTTT.

In this sample, this clonotype turned up many times. The V and J genes are TRBV5-6 and TRBJ1-5; D possibly corresponds to TRBD1 (5 bases). V lost 0 bases to trimming and J lost 3 bases, with 10 bases between them. Per the germline V gene, CDR1 is SGHDT and CDR2 is YYEEEE. This CDR3 has 15 amino acids. CDR3 loop: CASSLGGFVNQPQHF. For the CDR3, the DNA is TGTGCCAGCAGCTTGGGGGGGTTCGTCAATCAGCCCCAGCATTTT.

This clonotype has ten or more counts. V is TRBV28 and J is TRBJ2-7; TRBD2 matches 7 bases. The CDR3 sequence is 14 residues long. Unmatched junction bases numbered 5, after V lost 5 bases and J lost 1 base. Germline-derived CDR1 and CDR2 are MDHEN and SYDVKM. This CDR3 is CASSTGGLSYEQYF. The DNA for the CDR3 is TGTGCCAGCAGTACGGGAGGCCTATCCTACGAGCAGTACTTC.

The chain employs TRBV28 and TRBJ2-5, with 10 positions matching TRBD1. Trimming cost V 4 bases and J 4 bases; bases outside gene matches: 3. This CDR3 has 14 amino acids. CDR1 and CDR2 from the germline V gene are MDHEN and SYDVKM. The CDR3 reads CASSSGTGAETQYF. For the CDR3, the DNA is TGTGCCAGCAGTTCCGGGACAGGGGCAGAGACCCAGTACTTC.

On this clonotype: This sequence may be a read error, since a much larger clone differs from it by one base. The chain links TRBV7-9 to TRBJ2-1; D unresolved. CDR1 is SEHNR and CDR2 is FQNEAQ in the germline V gene (reference sequence). Trimming removed 4 bases from V and 7 bases from J, with 20 bases in between. The CDR3 extends over 16 amino acids. CDR3 sequence reads: CASSSPFEWGMNEQFF. The CDR3 nucleotides are TGTGCCAGCAGCTCCCCCTTCGAGTGGGGAATGAATGAGCAGTTCTTC.

At least ten counts were recorded for this clonotype. The V and J genes are TRBV9 and TRBJ2-1, with D uncertain. CDR1 is SGDLS, CDR2 YYNGEE, per germline. The CDR3 has 13 residues. The ends were cut back, 0 bases at V and 9 bases at J, with 10 bases in the middle. Written as DNA, the CDR3 is TGTGCCAGCAGCGTAGGTTTAGAGAGTGAGCAGTTCTTC. It encodes CASSVGLESEQFF.

About this clonotype itself: The missing conserved phenylalanine or tryptophan at the end of this CDR3 makes a read error likely. The genes are TRBV2 and TRBJ1-1; D is perhaps TRBD1 (6 bases). Per germline, CDR1 SNHLY and CDR2 FYNNEI. The length of the CDR3 is 15 residues. CDR3 bases: TGTGCCGGCAGTGAATCCACCCCAGGGGTCACTGAAGCTTTCTCT. Translation: CAGSESTPGVTEAFS.

This chain connects TRBV27 to TRBJ1-1; D gene uncertain. This CDR3 comprises 13 residues. Germline-derived CDR1 and CDR2 are MNHEY and SMNVEV (reference sequence). V shed 4 bases and J shed 5 bases, with 11 bases lying between them. The CDR3 protein is CASSSAAGTEAFF. The CDR3 DNA sequence: TGTGCCAGCAGTTCAGCCGCGGGGACTGAAGCTTTCTTT.

The J gene is TRBJ2-6, the V gene TRBV7-9, with D tentatively TRBD1 or TRBD2 (5 bases each). Trimming took off 3 bases at V and 0 bases at J, with 12 bases between the two ends. The CDR3 covers 17 residues. Germline CDR1 and CDR2: SEHNR and FQNEAQ (reference sequence). DNA of the CDR3: TGTGCCAGCAGCTTGGGGACCTCAACCTCTGGGGCCAACGTCCTGACTTTC. Protein product: CASSLGTSTSGANVLTF.

This clonotype was picked up many times. V gene TRBV7-2 combines with J gene TRBJ2-3, with 8 bases aligning to TRBD1. Looked up from germline, CDR1 is SGHTA and CDR2 is FQGNSA. Trimming took 1 base from V and 4 from J; bases not matched to a gene: 7. CDR3 length: 16 amino acids. In DNA form, the CDR3 reads TGTGCCAGCAGCTTAGAACTTGCAGGGGGCGCAGATACGCAGTATTTT. Encoded protein: CASSLELAGGADTQYF.

In this sample, this clonotype turned up many times. The chain carries TRBV5-1 and TRBJ2-7; D call uncertain. Germline CDR1 and CDR2: SGHRS and YFSETQ. Trimming removed 1 base from V and 3 bases from J, with 14 bases in between. The CDR3 is 15 residues long. The CDR3 loop is CASSLQSALNYEQYF. The CDR3 bases are TGCGCCAGCAGCTTGCAGTCAGCCCTAAACTACGAGCAGTACTTC.